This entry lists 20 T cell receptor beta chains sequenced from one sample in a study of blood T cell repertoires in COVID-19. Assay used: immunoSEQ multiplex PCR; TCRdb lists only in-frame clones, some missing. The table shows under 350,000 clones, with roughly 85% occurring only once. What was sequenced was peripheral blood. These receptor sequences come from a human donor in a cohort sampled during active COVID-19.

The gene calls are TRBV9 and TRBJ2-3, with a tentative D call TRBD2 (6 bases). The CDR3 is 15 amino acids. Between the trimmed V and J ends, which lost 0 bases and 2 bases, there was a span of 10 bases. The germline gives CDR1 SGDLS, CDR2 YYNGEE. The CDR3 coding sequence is TGTGCCAGCAGCGTAGGCGGGACTCCCACAGATACGCAGTATTTT. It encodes CASSVGGTPTDTQYF.

The CDR3 DNA reads TGTGCCAGCAGCGCCGAGAGCGGTTTTTCCTACAATGAGCAGTTCTTC. Encoded protein: CASSAESGFSYNEQFF. V is TRBV9 and J is TRBJ2-1; a possible D gene is TRBD2 (5 bases). This CDR3 contains 16 residues. Germline V lookup: CDR1 SGDLS, CDR2 YYNGEE. Deletions cut 3 bases from V and 1 base from J, with 14 bases between.

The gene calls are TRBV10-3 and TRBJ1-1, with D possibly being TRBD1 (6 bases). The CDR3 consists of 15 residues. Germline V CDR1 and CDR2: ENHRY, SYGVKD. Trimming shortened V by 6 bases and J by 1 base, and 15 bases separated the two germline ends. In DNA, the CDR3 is TGTGCCATCAGGGAGGAAAGGGGGGGGAACACTGAAGCTTTCTTT. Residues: CAIREERGGNTEAFF.

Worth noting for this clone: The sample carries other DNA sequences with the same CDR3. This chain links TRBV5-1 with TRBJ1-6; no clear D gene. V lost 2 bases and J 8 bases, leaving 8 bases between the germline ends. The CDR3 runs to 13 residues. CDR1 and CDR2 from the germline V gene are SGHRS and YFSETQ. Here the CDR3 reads CASSLLTDSPLHF. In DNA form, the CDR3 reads TGCGCCAGCAGCTTACTTACAGATTCACCCCTCCACTTT.

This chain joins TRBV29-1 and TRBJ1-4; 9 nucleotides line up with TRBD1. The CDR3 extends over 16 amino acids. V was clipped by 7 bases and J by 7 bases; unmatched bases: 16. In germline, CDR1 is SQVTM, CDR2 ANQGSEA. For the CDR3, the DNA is TGCAGCGAACCGGATAATACAGGGGGCCGTGTTGAAAAACTGTTTTTT. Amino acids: CSEPDNTGGRVEKLFF.

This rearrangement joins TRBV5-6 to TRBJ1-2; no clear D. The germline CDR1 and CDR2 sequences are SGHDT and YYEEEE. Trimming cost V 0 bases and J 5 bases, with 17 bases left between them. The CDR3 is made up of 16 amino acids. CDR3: CASSLGRELLTYGYTF. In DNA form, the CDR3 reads TGTGCCAGCAGCTTGGGACGGGAACTTTTAACTTATGGCTACACCTTC.

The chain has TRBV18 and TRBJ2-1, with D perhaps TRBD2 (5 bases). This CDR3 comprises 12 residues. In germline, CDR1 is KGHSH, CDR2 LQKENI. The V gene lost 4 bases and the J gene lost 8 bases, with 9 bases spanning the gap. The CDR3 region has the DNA TGTGCCAGCTCACTCTCCGGGGATGAGCAGTTCTTC. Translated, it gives CASSLSGDEQFF. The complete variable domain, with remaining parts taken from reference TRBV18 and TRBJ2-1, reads NAGVMQNPRHLVRRRGQEARLRCSPMKGHSHVYWYRQLPEEGLKFMVYLQKENIIDESGMPKERFSAEFPKEGPSILRIQQVVRGDSAAYFCASSLSGDEQFFGPGTRLTVL.

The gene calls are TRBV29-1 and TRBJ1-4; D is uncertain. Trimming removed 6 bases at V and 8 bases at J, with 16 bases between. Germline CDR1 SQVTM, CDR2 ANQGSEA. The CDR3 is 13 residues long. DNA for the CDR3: TGCAGCGTCTTCGAATCCAATGAGGAAAAACTGTTTTTT. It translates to CSVFESNEEKLFF.

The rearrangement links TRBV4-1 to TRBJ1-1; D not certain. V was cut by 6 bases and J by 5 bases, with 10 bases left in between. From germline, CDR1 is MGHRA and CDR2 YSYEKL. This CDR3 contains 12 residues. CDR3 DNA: TGCGCCAGCAGTCCACCGGGGACTGAAGCTTTCTTT. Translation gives CASSPPGTEAFF.

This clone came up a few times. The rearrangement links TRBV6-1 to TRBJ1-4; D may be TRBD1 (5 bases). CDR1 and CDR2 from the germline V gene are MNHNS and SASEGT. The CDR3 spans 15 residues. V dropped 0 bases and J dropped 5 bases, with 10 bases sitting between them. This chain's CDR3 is CASSEASAGNEKLFF. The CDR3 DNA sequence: TGTGCCAGCAGTGAAGCCTCGGCAGGGAATGAAAAACTGTTTTTT.

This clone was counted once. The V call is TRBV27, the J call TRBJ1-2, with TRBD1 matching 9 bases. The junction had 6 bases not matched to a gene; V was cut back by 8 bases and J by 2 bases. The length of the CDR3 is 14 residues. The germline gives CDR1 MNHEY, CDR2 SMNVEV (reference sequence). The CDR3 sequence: CASQDRGSNYGYTF. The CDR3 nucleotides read TGTGCCAGCCAGGACAGGGGTTCAAACTATGGCTACACCTTC.

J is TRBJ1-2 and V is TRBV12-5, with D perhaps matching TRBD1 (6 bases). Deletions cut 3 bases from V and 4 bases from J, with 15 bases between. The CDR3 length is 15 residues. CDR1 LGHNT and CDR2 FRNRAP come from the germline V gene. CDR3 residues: CASGLGATGFYGYTF. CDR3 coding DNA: TGTGCTAGTGGTTTAGGCGCAACAGGGTTCTATGGCTACACCTTC.

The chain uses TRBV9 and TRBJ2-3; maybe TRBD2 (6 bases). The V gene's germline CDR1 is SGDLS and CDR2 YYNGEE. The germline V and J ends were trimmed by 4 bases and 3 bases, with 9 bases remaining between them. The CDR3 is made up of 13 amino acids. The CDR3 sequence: CASSLGGTDTQYF. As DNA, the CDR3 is TGTGCCAGCAGCCTTGGGGGGACAGATACGCAGTATTTT.

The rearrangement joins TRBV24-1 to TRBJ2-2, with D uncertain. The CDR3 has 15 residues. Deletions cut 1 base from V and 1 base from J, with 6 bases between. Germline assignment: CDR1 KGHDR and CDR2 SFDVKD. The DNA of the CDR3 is TGTGCCACCAGTGATTTACAGATGAACACCGGGGAGCTGTTTTTT. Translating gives CATSDLQMNTGELFF.

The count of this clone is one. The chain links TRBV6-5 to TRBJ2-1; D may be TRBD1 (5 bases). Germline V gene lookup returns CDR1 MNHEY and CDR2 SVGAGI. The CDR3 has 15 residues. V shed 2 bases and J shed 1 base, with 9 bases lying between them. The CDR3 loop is CASSYNQGSYNEQFF. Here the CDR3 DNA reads TGTGCCAGCAGTTACAATCAGGGATCCTACAATGAGCAGTTCTTC.

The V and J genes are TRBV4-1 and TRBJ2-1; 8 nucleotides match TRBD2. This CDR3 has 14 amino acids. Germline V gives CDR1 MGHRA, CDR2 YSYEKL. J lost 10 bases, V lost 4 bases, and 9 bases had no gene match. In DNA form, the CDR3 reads TGCGCCAGCAGCCCCGGGACTAGGGGGTACGAGCAGTTCTTC. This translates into CASSPGTRGYEQFF.

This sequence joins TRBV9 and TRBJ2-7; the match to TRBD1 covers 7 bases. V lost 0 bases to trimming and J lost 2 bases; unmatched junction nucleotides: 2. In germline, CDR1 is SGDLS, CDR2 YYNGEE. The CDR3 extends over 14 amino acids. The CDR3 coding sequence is TGTGCCAGCAGCGTAGGGACAGGAGCCTACGAGCAGTACTTC. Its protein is CASSVGTGAYEQYF.

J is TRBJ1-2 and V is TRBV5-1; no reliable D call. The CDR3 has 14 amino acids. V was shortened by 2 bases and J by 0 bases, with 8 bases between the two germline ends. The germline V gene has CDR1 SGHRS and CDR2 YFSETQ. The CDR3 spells CASSFGTTNYGYTF. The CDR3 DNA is TGCGCCAGCAGCTTTGGCACAACTAACTATGGCTACACCTTC.

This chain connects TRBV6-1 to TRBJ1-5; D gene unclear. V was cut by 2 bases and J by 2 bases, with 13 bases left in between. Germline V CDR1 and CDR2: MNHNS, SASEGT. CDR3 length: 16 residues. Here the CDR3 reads CASSELSGYGNQPQHF. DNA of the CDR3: TGTGCCAGCAGTGAATTGTCAGGTTATGGCAATCAGCCCCAGCATTTT.

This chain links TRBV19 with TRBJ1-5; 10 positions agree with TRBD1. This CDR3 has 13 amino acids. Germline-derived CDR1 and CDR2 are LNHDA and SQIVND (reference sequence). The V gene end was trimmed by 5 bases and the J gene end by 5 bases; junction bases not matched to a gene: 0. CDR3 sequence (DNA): TGTGCCAGTAGTGGACAGGGGGATCAGCCCCAGCATTTT. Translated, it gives CASSGQGDQPQHF.